The T cell receptor beta chain described here comes from a study of T cells in localized non-small cell lung cancer. Study findings and constraints: Adjacent lung exhibited a median of 57 among the 100 most abundant tumor clones. Multi-region tumor sequencing was not done, so intratumor heterogeneity could not be excluded.

V shed 4 bases and J 4 bases; nucleotides not matched to a gene: 9. The CDR3 extends over 15 amino acids. Germline V gene sequence: CDR1 SQVTM, CDR2 ANQGSEA. Sequenced by immunoSEQ multiplex PCR; TCRdb stores in-frame clones only, minus some. The table includes about 1,500 clones, 25% to 35% detected once. With regard to this clone: The antigen is not known.

The source material was lung tumor tissue, sampled before any cancer treatment. The chain links TRBV29-1 to TRBJ2-3; TRBD2 matches 9 bases. The sequence was obtained from a male donor at least 60 years old with stage II squamous cell lung carcinoma. In DNA form, the CDR3 reads TGCAGCGTTGTTCCTAGCGGGGCCTCATCAGATACGCAGTATTTT. This codes for CSVVPSGASSDTQYF.